What follows describes a single T cell receptor (beta chain). The table came from immunoSEQ multiplex PCR; TCRdb's copy has only in-frame clones and leaves some out. The sample has about 2.2 million clones; 85% to 95% are singletons. Selected positively for CCR7 and CD45RO-negative, naive CD8 cells excluded terminally differentiated effector memory CD45RA+ cells. Trimming at V came to 3 bases and at J to 6 bases, leaving 7 bases not matched to a gene. Germline CDR1 is KGHSH and CDR2 is LQKENI. This CDR3 has 14 amino acids. These data originate in a study of shared clonotypes between healthy human individuals.

The gene calls are TRBV18 and TRBJ1-1; 7 bases line up with TRBD1. Sequenced sample: naive CD8+ T cells from PBMCs. This receptor was identified in a man aged 18 to 29 in good health. Some clones in this sample may be carry-over from other donors' samples. In DNA, the CDR3 is TGTGCCAGCTCACCCTCACAGGGGTGGGCTGAAGCTTTCTTT. As protein: CASSPSQGWAEAFF.